Listed below are T cell receptor beta chains from one sample, sequenced in a study of T-cell reconstitution after alpha-beta-depleted transplantation in children. Each CDR3 protein gets one entry after TCRdb re-called the PCR reads with MiXCR. The table has some 350,000 distinct CDR3 sequences, roughly 16% seen once. The material was PBMCs, mostly from graft donor cells, obtained 360 days after TCRalphabeta/CD19-depleted stem cell transplant. Every receptor here comes from a male patient under 10 years old who had a stem cell transplant for acute lymphoblastic leukemia, so the T cells may come from the graft donor. The CDR3 runs from the conserved cysteine through the conserved F or W. Each record gives: clone size, V gene, J gene, D gene, CDR3 DNA, CDR3 protein. A D gene is named only where the DNA matches it firmly. Clone size is stated in some rows and not others, as once, few, many or a class when expanded.

>few|TRBV6-2/TRBV6-3|TRBJ2-7|NA
TGTGCCAGCAGTTACCAACTACAGGGATACGAGCAGTACTTC
CASSYQLQGYEQYF
>few|TRBV12-3/TRBV12-4|TRBJ2-1|TRBD2
TGTGCCAGCAGTACCCGACTAGCGGCCTACAATGAGCAGTTCTTC
CASSTRLAAYNEQFF
>many|TRBV12-3/TRBV12-4|TRBJ2-6|TRBD1
TGTGCCAGCAGCCGGGACAGGGCCTATGGGGCCAACGTCCTGACTTTC
CASSRDRAYGANVLTF
>NA|TRBV6-2/TRBV6-3|TRBJ2-7|TRBD1
TGTGCCAGCAGTTACCTCCTGACAGGGCCTCACGAGCAGTACTTC
CASSYLLTGPHEQYF
>NA|TRBV20-1|TRBJ2-7|NA
TGCAGTGCTGAGAGTCCGGGACCCCTCTCCTACGAGCAGTACTTC
CSAESPGPLSYEQYF
>NA|TRBV7-2|TRBJ2-3|NA
TGTGCCAGCAGCTTAGTAGCGATAGCGGAGATAGATACGCAGTATTTT
CASSLVAIAEIDTQYF
>NA|TRBV12-3/TRBV12-4|TRBJ2-2|TRBD1
TGTGCCAGCAGTTTAGCGGACAGGGACGCCGGGGAGCTGTTTTTT
CASSLADRDAGELFF
>few|TRBV19|TRBJ2-4|NA
TGTGCCAGTAGCCCAACTAGCAGGGGCACCAAAAACATTCAGTACTTC
CASSPTSRGTKNIQYF
>few|TRBV20-1|TRBJ1-5|TRBD1
TGCAGTGCTAGCGCACCAGGGGGCGGTAATCAGCCCCAGCATTTT
CSASAPGGGNQPQHF
>many|TRBV29-1|TRBJ2-1|NA
TGCAGCGTTGCCACCGACCAGGGCAATGAGCAGTTCTTC
CSVATDQGNEQFF
>NA|TRBV11-1|TRBJ2-6|NA
TGTGCCAGCAGCTTAGCTACCGACAGCAGCTCTGGGGCCAACGTCCTGACTTTC
CASSLATDSSSGANVLTF
>NA|TRBV9|TRBJ2-5|NA
TGTGCCAGCAGCGTCGACTCCCGGGGGACCCAGTACTTC
CASSVDSRGTQYF
>NA|TRBV3-1|TRBJ2-2|NA
TGTGCCAGCAGCCACCATGGGAACTTGGGCACCGGGGAGCTGTTTTTT
CASSHHGNLGTGELFF
>NA|TRBV19|TRBJ2-7|TRBD1
TGTGCCAGTAGCAAACGACAGGGAAGCTCCTACGAGCAGTACTTC
CASSKRQGSSYEQYF
>few|TRBV12-3/TRBV12-4|TRBJ1-6|TRBD1
TGTGCCAGCAGCTCAGGGGACAGCAATTCACCCCTCCACTTT
CASSSGDSNSPLHF
>NA|TRBV4-3|TRBJ2-7|NA
TGCGCCAGCAGCCAAGAAAACCCGAGATTTGGAGACTTCTCCTACGAGCAGTACTTC
CASSQENPRFGDFSYEQYF
>few|TRBV15|TRBJ2-2|NA
TGTGCCACCAGTCCGTGGGGGTCGCCGGACACCGGGGAGCTGTTTTTT
CATSPWGSPDTGELFF
>many|TRBV27|TRBJ2-1|NA
TGTGCCAGCAGTGCCCAGGTGGGTGAGCAGTTCTTC
CASSAQVGEQFF
>few|TRBV5-1|TRBJ2-5|NA
TGCGCCAGCAGCCGGAGGGGGGGCGGAGAGGAGACCCAGTACTTC
CASSRRGGGEETQYF
>few|TRBV7-2|TRBJ1-1|NA
TGTGCCAGCAGCTTACACGCGCAAGGGACTGAAGCTTTCTTT
CASSLHAQGTEAFF
>few|TRBV11-1|TRBJ2-1|TRBD2
TGTGCCAGCAGCCCGGGACGGAGACTAGCTCCGGAAGGAGGTGAGCAGTTCTTC
CASSPGRRLAPEGGEQFF
>NA|TRBV4-2|TRBJ2-7|TRBD2
TGTGCCAGCAGCCAAGATCTTGGGGGAGGGCCCACATACGAGCAGTACTTC
CASSQDLGGGPTYEQYF
>many|TRBV5-1|TRBJ2-2|TRBD2
TGCGCCAGCAGCTTGGGACTAGCGGGAGCGGAATACACCGGGGAGCTGTTTTTT
CASSLGLAGAEYTGELFF
>NA|TRBV27|TRBJ2-3|TRBD2
TGTGCCAGCAGTTTATCTGTGGTCGCGGGAGGAGGAGCAGATACGCAGTATTTT
CASSLSVVAGGGADTQYF
>few|TRBV6-2/TRBV6-3|TRBJ2-7|TRBD2
TGTGCCAGCAGTTACTCGACTAGCGGGAGTCGAATCGAGCAGTACTTC
CASSYSTSGSRIEQYF
>NA|TRBV7-8|TRBJ2-5|TRBD2
TGTGCCAGCAGCTCAGGACTAGCGAGAGAGACCCAGTACTTC
CASSSGLARETQYF
>NA|TRBV20-1|TRBJ2-1|TRBD2
TGCAGTGCTAGATATTCAGGGCGGGAGCTTGACAATGAGCAGTTCTTC
CSARYSGRELDNEQFF